The sequence of this T cell receptor beta chain was determined in a study of T cells in Graves' hyperthyroidism and ophthalmopathy. General study results and limits: The majority of expanded thyroid clonotypes above 0.001 also appeared in blood.

V gave up 0 bases and J gave up 4 bases, with 15 bases separating them. The CDR3 totals 16 residues. CDR1 and CDR2 (germline): MNHEY, SVGAGI. This clonotype was recorded a few times. The antigen remains undetermined. Clinical symptoms, serum thyroxine, TRAb, thyroid ultrasound and orbital computed tomography established diagnosis. Amplification yielded TCR beta CDR3 regions, with RNA transcripts as the source. Primed by the HTBI set, a first-round RT-PCR was run on the TCR CDR3. MiXCR was run by TCRdb on the multiplex PCR reads, yielding one entry per CDR3 protein. The repertoire holds approximately 510,000 distinct CDR3 sequences, with 20% as singletons.

The clonotype was recovered from a man aged 18 to 29 with Graves' hyperthyroidism. The sample was blood. This chain links TRBV6-5 with TRBJ1-1; D unclear. DNA of the CDR3: TGTGCCAGCAGTTACTCGCTGAGAAAGGGATCCACTGAAGCTTTCTTT. This translates into CASSYSLRKGSTEAFF.